This T cell receptor beta chain was sequenced during a study of blood T cell repertoires in COVID-19. Across the whole study: Material from acute and convalescent COVID-19 was sourced from the United States, Italy and Spain. From T cells, B-cell-depleted T cells, or PBMCs came the material, which was cDNA or gDNA.

V lost 4 bases and J lost 7, with 8 bases in between. Germline assignment: CDR1 SGHDT and CDR2 YYEEEE. There are 12 residues in the CDR3. The sample holds one count of this clone. Original processing notes: Amplification with reference gene primers provided the estimates of nucleated cell counts. The repertoire was sequenced with immunoSEQ multiplex PCR; TCRdb's copy has only in-frame clones and lacks some. That table gives V, J and clone size, and the DNA gave D and trimming. The sample lists 110,000 to 150,000 clones; about four fifths were seen once. The chain recombines TRBV5-6 with TRBJ2-2; D unclear. The source of this sequence is a human donor in a cohort sampled during active COVID-19. Sequencing used peripheral blood. CDR3 sequence reads: CASSLYFGELFF. CDR3 DNA sequence: TGTGCCAGCAGCCTGTACTTCGGGGAGCTGTTTTTT.